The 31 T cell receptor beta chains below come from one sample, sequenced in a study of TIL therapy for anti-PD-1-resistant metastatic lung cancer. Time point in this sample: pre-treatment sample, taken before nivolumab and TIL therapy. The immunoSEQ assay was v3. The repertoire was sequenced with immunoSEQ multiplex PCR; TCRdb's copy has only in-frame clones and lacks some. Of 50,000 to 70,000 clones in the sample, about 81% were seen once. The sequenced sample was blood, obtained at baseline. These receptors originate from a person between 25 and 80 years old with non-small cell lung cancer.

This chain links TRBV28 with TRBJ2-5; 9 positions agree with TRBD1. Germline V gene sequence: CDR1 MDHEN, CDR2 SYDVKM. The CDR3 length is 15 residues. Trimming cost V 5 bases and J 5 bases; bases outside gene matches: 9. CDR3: CASSSPGTGRETQYF. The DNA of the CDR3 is TGTGCCAGCAGTAGCCCCGGGACAGGGCGGGAGACCCAGTACTTC.

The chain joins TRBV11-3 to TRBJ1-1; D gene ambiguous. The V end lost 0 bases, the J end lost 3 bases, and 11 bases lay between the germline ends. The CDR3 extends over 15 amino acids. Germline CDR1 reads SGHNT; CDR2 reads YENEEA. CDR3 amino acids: CASSLDPGPYTEAFF. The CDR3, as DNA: TGTGCCAGCAGCTTAGACCCCGGACCTTACACTGAAGCTTTCTTT.

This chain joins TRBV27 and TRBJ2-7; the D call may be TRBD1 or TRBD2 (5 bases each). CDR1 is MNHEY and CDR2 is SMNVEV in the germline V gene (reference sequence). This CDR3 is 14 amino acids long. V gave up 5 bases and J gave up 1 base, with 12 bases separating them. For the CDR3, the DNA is TGTGCCAGCAGTAGAGGGACCGGTTCCTACGAGCAGTACTTC. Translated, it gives CASSRGTGSYEQYF.

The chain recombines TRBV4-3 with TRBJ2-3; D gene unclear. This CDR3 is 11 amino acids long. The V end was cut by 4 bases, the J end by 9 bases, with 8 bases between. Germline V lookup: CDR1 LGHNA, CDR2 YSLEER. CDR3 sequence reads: CASSPGRTQYF. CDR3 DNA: TGCGCCAGCAGCCCCGGCCGGACGCAGTATTTT.

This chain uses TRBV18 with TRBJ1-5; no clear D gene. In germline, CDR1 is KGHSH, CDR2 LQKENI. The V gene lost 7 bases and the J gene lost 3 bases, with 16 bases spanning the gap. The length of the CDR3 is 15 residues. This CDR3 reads CASFTGREDNQPQHF. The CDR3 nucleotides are TGTGCCAGCTTTACCGGACGGGAGGACAATCAGCCCCAGCATTTT.

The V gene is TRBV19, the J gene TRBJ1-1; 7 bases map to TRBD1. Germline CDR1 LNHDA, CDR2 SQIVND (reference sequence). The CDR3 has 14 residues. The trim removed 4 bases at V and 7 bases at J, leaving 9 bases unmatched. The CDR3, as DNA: TGTGCCAGTAGTAATAGGGGGCGTTCCCTTGAAGCTTTCTTT. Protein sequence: CASSNRGRSLEAFF.

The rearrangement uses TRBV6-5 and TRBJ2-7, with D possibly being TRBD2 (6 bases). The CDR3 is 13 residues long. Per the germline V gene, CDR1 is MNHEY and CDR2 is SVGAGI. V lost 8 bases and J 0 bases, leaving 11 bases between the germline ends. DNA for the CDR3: TGTGCCAGCGTCGATAGCGGCTCCTACGAGCAGTACTTC. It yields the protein CASVDSGSYEQYF.

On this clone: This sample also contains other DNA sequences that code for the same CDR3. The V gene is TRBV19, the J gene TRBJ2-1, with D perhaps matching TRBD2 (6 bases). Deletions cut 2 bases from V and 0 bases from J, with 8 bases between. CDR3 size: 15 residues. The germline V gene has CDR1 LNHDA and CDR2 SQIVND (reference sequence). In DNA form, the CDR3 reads TGTGCCAGTAGTATACTCGGGAGCTCCTACAATGAGCAGTTCTTC. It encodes CASSILGSSYNEQFF. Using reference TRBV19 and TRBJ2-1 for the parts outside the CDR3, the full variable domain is DGGITQSPKYLFRKEGQNVTLSCEQNLNHDAMYWYRQDPGQGLRLIYYSQIVNDFQKGDIAEGYSVSREKKESFPLTVTSAQKNPTAFYLCASSILGSSYNEQFFGPGTRLTVL.

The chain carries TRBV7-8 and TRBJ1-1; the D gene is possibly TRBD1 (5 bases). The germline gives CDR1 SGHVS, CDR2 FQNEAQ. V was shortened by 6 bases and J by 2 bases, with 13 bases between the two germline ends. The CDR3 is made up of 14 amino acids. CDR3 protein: CASRRDSGNTEAFF. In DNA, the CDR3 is TGTGCCAGCAGACGAGACAGCGGTAACACTGAAGCTTTCTTT.

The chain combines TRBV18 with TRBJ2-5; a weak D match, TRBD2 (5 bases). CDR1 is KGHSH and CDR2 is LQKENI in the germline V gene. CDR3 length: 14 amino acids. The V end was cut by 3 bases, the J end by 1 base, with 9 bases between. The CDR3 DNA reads TGTGCCAGCTCACCGGAGCGGATCCAAGAGACCCAGTACTTC. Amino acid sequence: CASSPERIQETQYF.

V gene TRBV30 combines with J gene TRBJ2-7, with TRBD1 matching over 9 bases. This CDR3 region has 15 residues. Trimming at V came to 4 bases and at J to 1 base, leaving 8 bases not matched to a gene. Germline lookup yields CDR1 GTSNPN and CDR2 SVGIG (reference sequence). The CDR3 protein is CAWKPTGGPSYEQYF. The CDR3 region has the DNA TGTGCCTGGAAACCTACAGGGGGCCCTTCCTACGAGCAGTACTTC.

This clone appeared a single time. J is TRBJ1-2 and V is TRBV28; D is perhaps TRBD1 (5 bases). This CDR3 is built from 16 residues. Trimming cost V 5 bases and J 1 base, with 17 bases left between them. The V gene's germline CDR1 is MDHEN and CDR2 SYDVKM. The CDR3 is CASSIPFQGLNYGYTF. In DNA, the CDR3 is TGTGCCAGCAGTATACCCTTCCAGGGTCTTAACTATGGCTACACCTTC.

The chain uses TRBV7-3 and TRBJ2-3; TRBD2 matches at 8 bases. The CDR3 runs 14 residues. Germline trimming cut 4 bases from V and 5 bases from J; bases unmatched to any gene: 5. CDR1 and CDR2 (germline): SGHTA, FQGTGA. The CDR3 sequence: CASSSGAGEDTQYF. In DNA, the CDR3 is TGTGCCAGCAGCTCAGGAGCGGGAGAAGATACGCAGTATTTT. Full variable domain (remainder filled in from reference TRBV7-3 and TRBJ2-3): GAGVSQTPSNKVTEKGKYVELRCDPISGHTALYWYRQSLGQGPEFLIYFQGTGAADDSGLPNDRFFAVRPEGSVSTLKIQRTERGDSAVYLCASSSGAGEDTQYFGPGTRLTVL.

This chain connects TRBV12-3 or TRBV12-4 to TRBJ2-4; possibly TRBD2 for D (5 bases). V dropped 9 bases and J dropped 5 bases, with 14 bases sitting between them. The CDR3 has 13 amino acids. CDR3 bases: TGTGCCAGTTTTACAGCCGGGGAAAACATTCAGTACTTC. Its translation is CASFTAGENIQYF.

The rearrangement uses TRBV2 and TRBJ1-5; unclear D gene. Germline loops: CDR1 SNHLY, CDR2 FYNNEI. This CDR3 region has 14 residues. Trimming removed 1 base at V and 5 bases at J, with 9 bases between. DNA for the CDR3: TGTGCCAGCAGTGAAGAGGGTTCGTATCAGCCCCAGCATTTT. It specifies CASSEEGSYQPQHF.

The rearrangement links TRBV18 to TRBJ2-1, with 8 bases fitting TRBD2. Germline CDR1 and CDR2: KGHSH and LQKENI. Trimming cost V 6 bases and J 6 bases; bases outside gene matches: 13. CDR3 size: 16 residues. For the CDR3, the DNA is TGTGCCAGCTCGTACCAATCCAGCGGGAGTACCAATGAGCAGTTCTTC. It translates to CASSYQSSGSTNEQFF.

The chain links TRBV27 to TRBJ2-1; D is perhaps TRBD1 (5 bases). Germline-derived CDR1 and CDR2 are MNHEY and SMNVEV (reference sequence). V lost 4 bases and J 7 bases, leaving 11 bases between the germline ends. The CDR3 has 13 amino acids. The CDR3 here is CASSWQGPNEQFF. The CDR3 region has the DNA TGTGCCAGCAGTTGGCAGGGCCCAAATGAGCAGTTCTTC.

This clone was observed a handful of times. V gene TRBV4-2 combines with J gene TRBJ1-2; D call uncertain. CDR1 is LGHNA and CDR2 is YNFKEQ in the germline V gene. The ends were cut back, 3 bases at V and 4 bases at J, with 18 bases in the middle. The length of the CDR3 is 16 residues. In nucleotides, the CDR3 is TGTGCCAGCAGCCAGGCTCCCCAGGATCGGGTCTATGGCTACACCTTC. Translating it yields CASSQAPQDRVYGYTF.

The CDR3 DNA follows: TGTGCCAGCAGCCATGGGGAGACCCAGTACTTC. This translates into CASSHGETQYF. This chain links TRBV11-2 with TRBJ2-5; no clear D. Between the trimmed V and J ends, which lost 5 bases and 5 bases, there was a span of 6 bases. Germline CDR1 SGHAT, CDR2 FQNNGV. The CDR3 runs to 11 residues.

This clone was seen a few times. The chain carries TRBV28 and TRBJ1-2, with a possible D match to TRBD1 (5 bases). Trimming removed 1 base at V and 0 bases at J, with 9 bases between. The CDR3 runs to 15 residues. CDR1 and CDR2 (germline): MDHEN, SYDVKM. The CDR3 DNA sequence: TGTGCCAGCAGTTTATTTGGGGGATCTAACTATGGCTACACCTTC. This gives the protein CASSLFGGSNYGYTF.

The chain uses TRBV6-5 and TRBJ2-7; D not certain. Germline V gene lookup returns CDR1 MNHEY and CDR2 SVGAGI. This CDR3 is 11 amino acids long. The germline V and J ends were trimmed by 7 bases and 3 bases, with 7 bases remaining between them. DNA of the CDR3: TGTGCCAGCACCATTAACTACGAGCAGTACTTC. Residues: CASTINYEQYF.

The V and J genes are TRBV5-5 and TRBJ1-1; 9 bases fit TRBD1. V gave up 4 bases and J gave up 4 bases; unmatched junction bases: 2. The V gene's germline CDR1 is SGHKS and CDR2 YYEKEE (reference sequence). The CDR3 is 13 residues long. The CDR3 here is CASSRDRATEAFF. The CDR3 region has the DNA TGTGCCAGCAGCCGGGACAGGGCCACTGAAGCTTTCTTT.

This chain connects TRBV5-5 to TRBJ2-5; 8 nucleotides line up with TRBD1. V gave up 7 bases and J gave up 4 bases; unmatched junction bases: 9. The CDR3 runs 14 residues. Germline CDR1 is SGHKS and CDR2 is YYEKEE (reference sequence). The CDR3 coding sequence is TGTGCCAGCTCGGATGCAGGGGGCGGAGAGACCCAGTACTTC. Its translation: CASSDAGGGETQYF.

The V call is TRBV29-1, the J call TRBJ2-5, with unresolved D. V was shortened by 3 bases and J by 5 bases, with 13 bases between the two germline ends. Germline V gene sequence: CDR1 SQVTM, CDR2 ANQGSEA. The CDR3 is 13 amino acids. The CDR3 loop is CSVDGWGGETQYF. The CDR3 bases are TGCAGCGTTGACGGCTGGGGTGGGGAGACCCAGTACTTC.

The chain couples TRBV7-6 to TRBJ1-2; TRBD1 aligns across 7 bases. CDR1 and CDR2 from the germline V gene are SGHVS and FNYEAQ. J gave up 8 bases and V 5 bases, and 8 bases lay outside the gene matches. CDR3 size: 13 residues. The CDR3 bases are TGTGCCAGCAGCACCAGACAAGGGGGCGGCTACACCTTC. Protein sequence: CASSTRQGGGYTF.

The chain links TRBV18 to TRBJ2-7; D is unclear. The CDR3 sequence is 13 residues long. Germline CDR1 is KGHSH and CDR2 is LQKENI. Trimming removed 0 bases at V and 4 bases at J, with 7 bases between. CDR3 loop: CASSPPQKYEQYF. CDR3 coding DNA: TGTGCCAGCTCACCACCCCAGAAATACGAGCAGTACTTC.

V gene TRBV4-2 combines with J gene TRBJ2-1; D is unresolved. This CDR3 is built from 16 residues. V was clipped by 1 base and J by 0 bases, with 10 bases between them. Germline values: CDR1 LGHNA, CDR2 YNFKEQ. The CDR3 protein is CASSQGGQASYNEQFF. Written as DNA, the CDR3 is TGTGCCAGCAGCCAAGGAGGCCAGGCCTCCTACAATGAGCAGTTCTTC.

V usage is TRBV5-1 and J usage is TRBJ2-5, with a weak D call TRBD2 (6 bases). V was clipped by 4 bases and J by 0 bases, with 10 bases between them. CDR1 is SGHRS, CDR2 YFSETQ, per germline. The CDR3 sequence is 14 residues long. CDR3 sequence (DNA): TGCGCCAGCAGCGCGGGACGGAACCAAGAGACCCAGTACTTC. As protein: CASSAGRNQETQYF. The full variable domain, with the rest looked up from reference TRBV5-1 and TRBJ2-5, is KAGVTQTPRYLIKTRGQQVTLSCSPISGHRSVSWYQQTPGQGLQFLFEYFSETQRNKGNFPGRFSGRQFSNSRSEMNVSTLELGDSALYLCASSAGRNQETQYFGPGTRLLVL.

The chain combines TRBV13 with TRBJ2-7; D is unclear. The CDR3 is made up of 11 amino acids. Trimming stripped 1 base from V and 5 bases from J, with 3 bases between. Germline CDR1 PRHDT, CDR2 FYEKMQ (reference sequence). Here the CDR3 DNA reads TGTGCCAGCAGCTTAGAACACGAGCAGTACTTC. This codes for CASSLEHEQYF.

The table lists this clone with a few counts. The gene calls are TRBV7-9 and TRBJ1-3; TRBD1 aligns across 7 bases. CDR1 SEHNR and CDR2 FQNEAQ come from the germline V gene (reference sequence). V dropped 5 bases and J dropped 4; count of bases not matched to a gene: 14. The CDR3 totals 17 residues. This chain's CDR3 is CASSVRQGRASGNTIYF. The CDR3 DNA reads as TGTGCCAGCAGCGTTAGACAGGGCCGCGCCTCGGGAAACACCATATATTTT.

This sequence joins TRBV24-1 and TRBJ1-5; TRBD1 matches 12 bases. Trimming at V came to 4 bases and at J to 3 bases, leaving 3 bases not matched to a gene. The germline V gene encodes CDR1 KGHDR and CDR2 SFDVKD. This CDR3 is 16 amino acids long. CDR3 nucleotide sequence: TGTGCCACCAGTGAGGGGACAGGGGGCCTCAATCAGCCCCAGCATTTT. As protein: CATSEGTGGLNQPQHF.